These 28 T cell receptor beta chains were sequenced from one sample in a study of vaccination effects on CD4 cells after COVID-19. Antigens of these TCRs are unknown. Ahead of sequencing, the ViraFEST assay grew antigen-specific CD4+ T cells using viral peptide pools. It was after approximately 11 days of culture that CD4+ T cells were isolated. Two doses of either BNT162b2 or mRNA-1273 were given to each participant. Produced via immunoSEQ multiplex PCR; TCRdb's table is partial and in-frame only. The table includes around 69,000 clones, roughly 81% detected once. Sample: CD4+ T cells from PBMCs cultured with HCoV-229E spike peptides, taken after COVID-19 vaccination. These receptors all stem from a human donor who received a COVID-19 vaccine.

This clone showed up just a few times. This sample also contains other DNA sequences that code for the same CDR3. This chain connects TRBV19 to TRBJ2-7; 7 positions agree with TRBD2. The V gene end was trimmed by 1 base and the J gene end by 3 bases; junction bases not matched to a gene: 0. CDR3 length equals 13 residues. The germline CDR1 and CDR2 sequences are LNHDA and SQIVND (reference sequence). The CDR3 bases are TGTGCCAGTAGTATAGCGGGGGGCTACGAGCAGTACGTC. It yields the protein CASSIAGGYEQYV.

The chain combines TRBV5-8 with TRBJ1-4; D may be TRBD1 (6 bases). This CDR3 region has 15 residues. V lost 0 bases and J 4 bases, leaving 10 bases between the germline ends. Germline V gives CDR1 SGHTS, CDR2 YDEGEE. The CDR3 sequence: CASSLAGGRNEKLFF. The CDR3 region has the DNA TGTGCCAGCAGCTTGGCCGGGGGGCGTAATGAAAAACTGTTTTTT.

This chain's CDR3 is CASSQENAASGETQYF. The CDR3 DNA reads as TGTGCCAGCAGCCAAGAAAATGCAGCGAGTGGGGAGACCCAGTACTTC. The gene calls are TRBV4-2 and TRBJ2-5; D unresolved. CDR3 length equals 16 residues. Germline lookup yields CDR1 LGHNA and CDR2 YNFKEQ. V lost 0 bases and J 5 bases, leaving 16 bases between the germline ends.

The chain carries TRBV29-1 and TRBJ2-2, with D tentatively TRBD1 or TRBD2 (6 bases each). The CDR3 totals 14 residues. CDR1 and CDR2 (germline): SQVTM, ANQGSEA. Deletions cut 3 bases from V and 5 bases from J, with 13 bases between. CDR3 protein: CSVEPGGGTGELFF. As DNA, the CDR3 is TGCAGCGTTGAGCCCGGGGGCGGGACCGGGGAGCTGTTTTTT.

This chain links TRBV5-4 with TRBJ2-2; 8 bases are shared with TRBD2. V lost 1 base to trimming and J lost 3 bases; unmatched junction nucleotides: 2. The CDR3 length is 15 residues. Germline loops: CDR1 SGHNT, CDR2 YYREEE (reference sequence). The CDR3 reads CASSLLRGDTGELFF. The CDR3 DNA follows: TGTGCCAGCAGCTTGCTGCGGGGGGACACCGGGGAGCTGTTTTTT.

This clone has just a few counts. This chain connects TRBV5-4 to TRBJ1-2, with D unclear. Germline assignment: CDR1 SGHNT and CDR2 YYREEE (reference sequence). CDR3 length: 14 amino acids. The V and J ends lost 0 bases and 0 bases respectively, with 6 bases between them. Written as DNA, the CDR3 is TGTGCCAGCAGCTTGGATACAGCTAACTATGGCTACACCTTC. Residues: CASSLDTANYGYTF.

This clone was seen many times. This chain links TRBV7-2 with TRBJ1-1; the D gene is possibly TRBD1 (5 bases). V was cut by 2 bases and J by 4 bases, with 8 bases left in between. This CDR3 has 13 amino acids. CDR1 and CDR2 from the germline V gene are SGHTA and FQGNSA. CDR3 coding DNA: TGTGCCAGCAGCTTAACCGGGGGCACTGAAGCTTTCTTT. Translating it yields CASSLTGGTEAFF.

The chain recombines TRBV28 with TRBJ1-4; D gene ambiguous. V shed 5 bases and J shed 2 bases, with 15 bases lying between them. Germline CDR1 reads MDHEN; CDR2 reads SYDVKM. This CDR3 contains 16 residues. Here the CDR3 reads CASSPLRGGTNEKLFF. As DNA, the CDR3 is TGTGCCAGCAGTCCCCTCCGTGGCGGGACTAATGAAAAACTGTTTTTT.

The chain joins TRBV30 to TRBJ1-1; a weak D match, TRBD1 (5 bases). Germline CDR1 and CDR2: GTSNPN and SVGIG (reference sequence). CDR3 length: 13 residues. Trimming left V 7 bases short and J 0 bases short, with 12 bases between. CDR3 in amino acids: CASKGPLNTEAFF. The CDR3 DNA reads as TGTGCCTCTAAGGGACCTTTGAACACTGAAGCTTTCTTT.

This clone was recorded only once. This chain links TRBV19 with TRBJ1-3, with 9 bases identical to TRBD1. J lost 4 bases, V lost 4 bases, and 8 bases had no gene match. The germline CDR1 and CDR2 sequences are LNHDA and SQIVND (reference sequence). The CDR3 is made up of 16 amino acids. CDR3 amino acids: CASSRGQGPLGNTIYF. The DNA for the CDR3 is TGTGCCAGTAGTAGGGGACAGGGTCCGCTCGGAAACACCATATATTTT.

J is TRBJ1-6 and V is TRBV30; possibly TRBD1 for D (5 bases). The germline V and J ends were trimmed by 1 base and 5 bases, with 9 bases remaining between them. CDR3 length equals 14 residues. The germline V gene encodes CDR1 GTSNPN and CDR2 SVGIG (reference sequence). The CDR3 loop reads CAWSGQYDNSPLHF. In nucleotides, the CDR3 is TGTGCCTGGAGTGGACAGTATGATAATTCACCCCTCCACTTT.

This rearrangement joins TRBV2 to TRBJ2-2; no clear D. Trimming pared 7 bases from V and 0 bases from J, leaving 9 bases between. The CDR3 has 14 residues. Germline V CDR1 and CDR2: SNHLY, FYNNEI. Written as DNA, the CDR3 is TGTGCCAGCATATCCGGATCGAACACCGGGGAGCTGTTTTTT. Translating it yields CASISGSNTGELFF.

V usage is TRBV9 and J usage is TRBJ2-1; 7 positions agree with TRBD2. The germline V gene encodes CDR1 SGDLS and CDR2 YYNGEE. This CDR3 comprises 16 residues. J was trimmed by 3 bases and V by 0 bases; bases with no gene match: 6. The CDR3 sequence: CASSVDPAGSYNEQFF. The CDR3 nucleotides read TGTGCCAGCAGCGTAGACCCAGCGGGGAGCTACAATGAGCAGTTCTTC. Full variable domain (remainder filled in from reference TRBV9 and TRBJ2-1): DSGVTQTPKHLITATGQRVTLRCSPRSGDLSVYWYQQSLDQGLQFLIQYYNGEERAKGNILERFSAQQFPDLHSELNLSSLELGDSALYFCASSVDPAGSYNEQFFGPGTRLTVL.

The chain links TRBV7-6 to TRBJ1-5; no clear D gene. The CDR3 loop spans 14 amino acids. Germline V CDR1 and CDR2: SGHVS, FNYEAQ. The V gene lost 5 bases and the J gene lost 0 bases, with 8 bases spanning the gap. The CDR3 DNA is TGTGCCAGCAGCCAGTCAATTAGCAATCAGCCCCAGCATTTT. This gives the protein CASSQSISNQPQHF.

CDR3 bases: TGTGCCAGCAGTTTAATAGGGTCGTCCTACAATGAGCAGTTCTTC. This codes for CASSLIGSSYNEQFF. V gene TRBV28 combines with J gene TRBJ2-1, with unresolved D. The V and J ends lost 2 bases and 1 base respectively, with 9 bases between them. This CDR3 has 15 amino acids. Germline V gives CDR1 MDHEN, CDR2 SYDVKM.

This clone was seen a few times. The chain links TRBV3-1 (or the pseudogene TRBV3-2) to TRBJ2-2; D gene ambiguous. Germline CDR1 LGHDT, CDR2 YNNKEL (reference sequence). The V and J ends lost 2 bases and 1 base respectively, with 11 bases between them. The CDR3 contains 16 residues. The CDR3 nucleotides are TGTGCCAGCAGCCAATTTTCGGAGCAGAACACCGGGGAGCTGTTTTTT. The encoded protein is CASSQFSEQNTGELFF.

This clone was found once. This chain uses TRBV3-1 (or the pseudogene TRBV3-2) with TRBJ2-3; TRBD2 is a possible D gene (5 bases). Per germline, CDR1 LGHDT and CDR2 YNNKEL (reference sequence). The CDR3 spans 14 residues. V lost 3 bases and J 2 bases, leaving 9 bases between the germline ends. The chain's CDR3 is CASSQRVNTDTQYF. In DNA form, the CDR3 reads TGTGCCAGCAGCCAGCGGGTGAACACAGATACGCAGTATTTT.

This rearrangement joins TRBV7-2 to TRBJ2-3, with 10 bases matching TRBD2. The CDR3 sequence is 16 residues long. After removal of 8 bases from V and 1 base from J, the junction contained 9 bases not matched to a gene. Germline lookup yields CDR1 SGHTA and CDR2 FQGNSA. CDR3 DNA sequence: TGTGCCAGCTCCTCGAGGCTAGCGGGGGGCACAGATACGCAGTATTTT. Translating gives CASSSRLAGGTDTQYF.

The rearrangement links TRBV5-6 to TRBJ2-1; D perhaps matches TRBD1 (5 bases). CDR3 size: 12 residues. The V and J ends lost 9 bases and 6 bases respectively, with 13 bases between them. Germline CDR1 and CDR2: SGHDT and YYEEEE. The CDR3 loop is CATMGRVNEQFF. CDR3 sequence (DNA): TGTGCCACGATGGGCAGGGTCAATGAGCAGTTCTTC.

In DNA, the CDR3 is TGTGCCAGCAGATTGGTCGGGGGGCCCGGGGAGCTGTTTTTT. Translating gives CASRLVGGPGELFF. The rearrangement links TRBV2 to TRBJ2-2, with a tentative D call TRBD2 (7 bases). The CDR3 is made up of 14 amino acids. Between the trimmed V and J ends, which lost 6 bases and 6 bases, there was a span of 14 bases. Germline CDR1 reads SNHLY; CDR2 reads FYNNEI.

This clone was picked up a small number of times. V is TRBV5-1 and J is TRBJ2-7; TRBD2 might be the D (7 bases). Germline assignment: CDR1 SGHRS and CDR2 YFSETQ. V gave up 4 bases and J gave up 7 bases, with 24 bases separating them. CDR3 length: 16 residues. This CDR3 reads CASSPLGGGAPWEQYV. The CDR3 nucleotides read TGCGCCAGCAGCCCCCTTGGCGGGGGCGCCCCGTGGGAGCAGTACGTC.

CDR3 nucleotide sequence: TGCGCCAGCAGCCAAGATGGAAGGGATCGAGGGGCTTTCTTT. It specifies CASSQDGRDRGAFF. The rearrangement links TRBV4-1 to TRBJ1-1; D gene ambiguous. This CDR3 comprises 14 residues. V lost 0 bases and J lost 11, with 16 bases in between. Germline loops: CDR1 MGHRA, CDR2 YSYEKL.

V usage is TRBV21-1 and J usage is TRBJ1-5. TRBV21-1 is an annotated pseudogene. The CDR3 has 15 residues. This CDR3 is CASSTALRINQPQHF. In nucleotides, the CDR3 is TGTGCCAGCAGCACAGCGTTACGGATCAATCAGCCCCAGCATTTT.

The V and J genes are TRBV18 and TRBJ1-1, with D perhaps TRBD1 (6 bases). Germline CDR1 is KGHSH and CDR2 is LQKENI. The CDR3 is 14 residues long. Trimming removed 3 bases from V and 4 bases from J, with 12 bases in between. CDR3 residues: CASSPGGLGTEAFF. CDR3 DNA sequence: TGTGCCAGCTCACCCGGGGGGCTGGGCACTGAAGCTTTCTTT.

There are a few counts of this clone. The V gene is TRBV5-8, the J gene TRBJ1-2; 8 bases align to TRBD1. The CDR3 contains 14 residues. Unmatched junction bases numbered 5, after V lost 3 bases and J lost 4 bases. From germline, CDR1 is SGHTS and CDR2 YDEGEE. The CDR3 region is CASSSRTGFYGYTF. Written as DNA, the CDR3 is TGTGCCAGCAGCTCCCGGACAGGGTTCTATGGCTACACCTTC.

The chain carries TRBV6-5 and TRBJ1-5, with D maybe TRBD1 (5 bases). The CDR3 consists of 15 residues. CDR1 and CDR2 from the germline V gene are MNHEY and SVGAGI. With 6 bases removed from V and 0 bases from J, the gap between germline ends came to 12 bases. CDR3 amino acids: CASRPTGYSNQPQHF. The CDR3 DNA reads TGTGCCAGCAGACCTACAGGTTATAGCAATCAGCCCCAGCATTTT.

The rearrangement joins TRBV4-1 to TRBJ1-5, with 8 bases matching TRBD1. The V gene's germline CDR1 is MGHRA and CDR2 YSYEKL. CDR3 length: 20 amino acids. Trimming took 0 bases from V and 0 from J; bases not matched to a gene: 13. The CDR3, as DNA: TGCGCCAGCAGCCAAGATCCCCAGGGGGCTACCACTTATAGCAATCAGCCCCAGCATTTT. It codes for CASSQDPQGATTYSNQPQHF.

The rearrangement links TRBV6-2 or TRBV6-3 to TRBJ2-5, with a tentative D call TRBD1 (6 bases). The CDR3 is made up of 14 amino acids. Deletions cut 4 bases from V and 4 bases from J, with 13 bases between. Germline CDR1 MNHEY, CDR2 SVGEGT. This chain's CDR3 is CASSLQGVGETQYF. The CDR3 coding sequence is TGTGCCAGCAGTTTACAGGGAGTTGGAGAGACCCAGTACTTC.